This TCR beta chain was sequenced during a study of vaccination and CD4 T cells after COVID-19. Whole-study findings and limits: SARS-CoV-2-reactive clonotypes showed a nonsignificant median rise from 21 to 38.

CDR1 and CDR2 from the germline V gene are DFQATT and SNEGSKA (reference sequence). V dropped 5 bases and J dropped 4; count of bases not matched to a gene: 7. The CDR3 has 15 residues. Treatment specified: roughly nine-day PBMC culture with coronavirus spike peptide pools or control peptides (ViraFEST assay). Half the medium was replaced with fresh IL-2 medium on days 3 and 7. Negative-selection isolation of CD4+ T cells was performed after 10 days of culture. Sequencing of DNA taken from cultured CD4+ T cells relied on the Oncomine TCR Beta short-read assay. From cultured CD4+ T cells, genomic DNA was extracted. TCRdb re-analysed the PCR reads in MiXCR, keeping a single row per CDR3 protein. The table has roughly 7,600 distinct CDR3 sequences, over 20% seen once. This clonotype came up many times. Its antigen is as yet unknown.

The material sequenced was CD4+ T cells from blood, cultured in vitro, taken after SARS-CoV-2 vaccination. The origin of this receptor is a human donor who had recovered from COVID-19. The V and J genes are TRBV20-1 and TRBJ2-3; TRBD2 aligns across 12 bases. This chain's CDR3 is CSAGPTSGSPDTQYF. The CDR3 DNA reads as TGCAGTGCTGGACCGACTAGCGGGAGCCCAGATACGCAGTATTTT.